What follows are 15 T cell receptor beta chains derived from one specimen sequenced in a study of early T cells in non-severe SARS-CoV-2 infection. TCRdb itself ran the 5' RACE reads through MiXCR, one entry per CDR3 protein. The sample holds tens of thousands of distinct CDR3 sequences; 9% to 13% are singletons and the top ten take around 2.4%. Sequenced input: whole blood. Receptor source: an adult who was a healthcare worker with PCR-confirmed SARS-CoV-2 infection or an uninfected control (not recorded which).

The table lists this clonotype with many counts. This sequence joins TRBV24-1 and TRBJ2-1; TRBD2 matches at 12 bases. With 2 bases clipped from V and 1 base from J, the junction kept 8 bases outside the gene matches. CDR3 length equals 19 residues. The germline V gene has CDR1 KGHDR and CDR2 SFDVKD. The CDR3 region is CATSDWSPSGRVSYNEQFF. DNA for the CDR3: TGTGCCACCAGTGATTGGTCCCCTAGCGGGAGGGTTTCCTACAATGAGCAGTTCTTC.

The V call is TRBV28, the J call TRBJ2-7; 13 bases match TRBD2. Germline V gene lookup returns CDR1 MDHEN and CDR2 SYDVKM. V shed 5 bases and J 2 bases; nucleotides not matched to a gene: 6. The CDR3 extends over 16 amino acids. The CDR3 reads CASSPGTSGATYEQYF. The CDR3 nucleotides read TGTGCCAGCAGTCCCGGGACTAGCGGGGCAACCTACGAGCAGTACTTC.

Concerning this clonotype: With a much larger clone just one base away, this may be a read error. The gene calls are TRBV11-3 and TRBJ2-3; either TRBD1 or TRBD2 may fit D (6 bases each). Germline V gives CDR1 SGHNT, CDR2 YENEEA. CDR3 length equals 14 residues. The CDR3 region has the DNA TGTGCCATCAGCTTCTACGGGGGCGCAGATACGCAGTATTTT. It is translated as CAISFYGGADTQYF. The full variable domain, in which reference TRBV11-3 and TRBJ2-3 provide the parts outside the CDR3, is EAGVVQSPRYKIIEKKQPVAFWCNPISGHNTLYWYLQNLGQGPELLIRYENEEAVDDSQLPKDRFSAERLKGVDSTLKIQPAELGDSAVYLCAISFYGGADTQYFGPGTRLTVL.

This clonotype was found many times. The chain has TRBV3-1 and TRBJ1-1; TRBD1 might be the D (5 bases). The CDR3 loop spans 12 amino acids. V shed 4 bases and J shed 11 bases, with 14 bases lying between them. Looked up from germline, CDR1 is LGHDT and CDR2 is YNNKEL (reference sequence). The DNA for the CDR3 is TGTGCCAGCAGCCGGGAGGGAGGGGCCGCTTTCTTT. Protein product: CASSREGGAAFF.

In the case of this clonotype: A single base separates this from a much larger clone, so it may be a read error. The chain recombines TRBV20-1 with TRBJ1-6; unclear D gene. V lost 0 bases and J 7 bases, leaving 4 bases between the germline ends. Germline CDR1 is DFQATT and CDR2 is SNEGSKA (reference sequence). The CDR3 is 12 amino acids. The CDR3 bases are TGCAGTGCTAGAGAGGGGAATTCACCCCTCCACTTT. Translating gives CSAREGNSPLHF.

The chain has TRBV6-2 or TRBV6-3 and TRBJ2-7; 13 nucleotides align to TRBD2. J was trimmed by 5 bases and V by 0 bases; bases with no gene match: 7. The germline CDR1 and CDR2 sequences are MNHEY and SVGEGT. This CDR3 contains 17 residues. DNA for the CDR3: TGTGCCAGCAGTTACTCGAAGGGGACTAGCGGGAAGAACGAGCAGTACTTC. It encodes CASSYSKGTSGKNEQYF.

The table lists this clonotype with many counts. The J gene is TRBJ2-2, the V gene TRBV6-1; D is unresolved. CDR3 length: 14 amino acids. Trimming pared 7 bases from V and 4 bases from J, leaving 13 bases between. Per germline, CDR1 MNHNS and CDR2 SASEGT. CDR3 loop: CASTLLGPTGELFF. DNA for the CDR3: TGTGCCAGCACCCTCCTAGGACCCACCGGGGAGCTGTTTTTT.

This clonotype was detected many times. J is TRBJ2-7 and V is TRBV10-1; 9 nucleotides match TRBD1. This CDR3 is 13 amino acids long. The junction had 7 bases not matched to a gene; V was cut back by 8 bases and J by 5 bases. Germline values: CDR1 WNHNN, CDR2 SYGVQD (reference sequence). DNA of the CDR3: TGCGCCAGCGCACAGGGGGCAGGGAACGAGCAGTACTTC. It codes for CASAQGAGNEQYF.

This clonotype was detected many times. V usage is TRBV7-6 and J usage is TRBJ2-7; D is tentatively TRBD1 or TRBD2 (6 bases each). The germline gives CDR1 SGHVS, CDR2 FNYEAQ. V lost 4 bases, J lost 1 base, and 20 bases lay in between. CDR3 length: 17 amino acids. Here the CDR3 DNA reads TGTGCCAGCAGCTCCACGACTAGGAGGACAGATTCCTACGAGCAGTACTTC. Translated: CASSSTTRRTDSYEQYF.

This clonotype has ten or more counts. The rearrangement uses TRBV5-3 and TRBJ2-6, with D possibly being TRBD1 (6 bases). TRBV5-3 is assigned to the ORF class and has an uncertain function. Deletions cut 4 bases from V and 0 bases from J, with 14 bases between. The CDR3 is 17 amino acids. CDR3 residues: CARSRRQDRSGANVLTF. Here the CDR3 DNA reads TGTGCCAGAAGCCGCCGACAGGACCGCTCTGGGGCCAACGTCCTGACTTTC.

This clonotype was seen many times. DNA for the CDR3: TGTGCCAGCAGCCAACTGGGGACCTACAATGAGCAGTTCTTC. Translating gives CASSQLGTYNEQFF. The V gene is TRBV14, the J gene TRBJ2-1; D remains unclear. This CDR3 is 14 amino acids long. The V gene lost 2 bases and the J gene lost 2 bases, with 7 bases spanning the gap. Germline V gene sequence: CDR1 SGHDN, CDR2 FVKESK. The full variable domain, its missing parts supplied by reference TRBV14 and TRBJ2-1, is EAGVTQFPSHSVIEKGQTVTLRCDPISGHDNLYWYRRVMGKEIKFLLHFVKESKQDESGMPNNRFLAERTGGTYSTLKVQPAELEDSGVYFCASSQLGTYNEQFFGPGTRLTVL.

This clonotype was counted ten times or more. CDR3 protein: CASILIPGTTEAFF. CDR3 sequence (DNA): TGTGCCAGCATCCTCATCCCCGGGACCACTGAAGCTTTCTTT. The gene calls are TRBV2 and TRBJ1-1; D is possibly TRBD1 (5 bases). Germline CDR1 and CDR2: SNHLY and FYNNEI. Trimming pared 7 bases from V and 4 bases from J, leaving 16 bases between. There are 14 residues in the CDR3.

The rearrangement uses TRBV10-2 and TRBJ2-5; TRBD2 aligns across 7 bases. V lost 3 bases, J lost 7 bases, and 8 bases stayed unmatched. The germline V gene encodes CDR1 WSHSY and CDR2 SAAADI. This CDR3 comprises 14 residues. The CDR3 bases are TGCGCCAGCAGTGAATTCACCTCGGGGGGGACCCAGTACTTC. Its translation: CASSEFTSGGTQYF.

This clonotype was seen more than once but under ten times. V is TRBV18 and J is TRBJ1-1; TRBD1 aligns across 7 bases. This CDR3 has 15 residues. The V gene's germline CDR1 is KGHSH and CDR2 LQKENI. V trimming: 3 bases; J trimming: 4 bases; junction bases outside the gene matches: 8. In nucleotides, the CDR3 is TGTGCCAGCTCACCCCAGCCGGGACAGTTCACTGAAGCTTTCTTT. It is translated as CASSPQPGQFTEAFF.

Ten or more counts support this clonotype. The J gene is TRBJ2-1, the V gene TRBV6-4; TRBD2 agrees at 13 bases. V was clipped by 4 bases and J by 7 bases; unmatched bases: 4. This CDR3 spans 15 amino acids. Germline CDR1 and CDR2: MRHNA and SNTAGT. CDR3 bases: TGTGCCAGCAGTGGGACTAGCGGGGGCCGGAATGAGCAGTTCTTC. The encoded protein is CASSGTSGGRNEQFF.